The source of this TCR beta chain is a study of CD8+ T cells in alopecia areata. Study-level findings and limits: An increase in clonality over normal scalp was evident in lesional scalp, especially alopecia totalis/universalis.

Trimming stripped 8 bases from V and 4 bases from J, with 15 bases between. Germline CDR1 and CDR2: MDHEN and SYDVKM. CDR3 length equals 13 residues. Alopecia areata patients provided lesional scalp punch biopsies and peripheral blood, both collected for the study. Extraction and reverse transcription of RNA yielded cDNA as the sequencing template. Generated by immunoSEQ multiplex PCR, the TCRdb table keeps only in-frame clones and is missing some. Here the sample spans 120,000 or so clones, around 50% being singletons. Comment on this clone: The antigen is undetermined.

The clonotype was recovered from a human donor with alopecia areata. The sample comprised NKG2D-low CD8+ T cells sorted from blood. The J gene is TRBJ2-7, the V gene TRBV28; D possibly corresponds to TRBD1 (5 bases). The DNA of the CDR3 is TGTGCCAGCGGGCTGGTAAAGGGGTACGAGCAGTACTTC. It is translated as CASGLVKGYEQYF.